Below, 6 T cell receptor beta chains from the same sample are listed, as sequenced in a study of blood T cell repertoires in COVID-19. The assay was immunoSEQ multiplex PCR, and TCRdb's table has in-frame clones only and misses some. The data show fewer than 30,000 clones, with approximately 94% seen just once and about 3.9% held by the top ten. Sequencing was performed on peripheral blood. These receptor sequences come from a human donor with active COVID-19. The donor label of this sample is uncertain.

The rearrangement links TRBV3-1 (or the pseudogene TRBV3-2) to TRBJ1-2, with D unclear. CDR3 length: 15 amino acids. V lost 4 bases, J lost 7 bases, and 19 bases lay in between. Germline lookup yields CDR1 LGHDT and CDR2 YNNKEL (reference sequence). Here the CDR3 reads CASSPLASGTSGYTF. The CDR3 bases are TGTGCCAGCAGCCCCCTCGCGTCGGGAACGAGTGGCTACACCTTC.

The rearrangement links TRBV4-3 to TRBJ2-2; unclear D gene. This CDR3 spans 14 amino acids. Trimming took 3 bases from V and 7 from J, leaving 12 bases between them. CDR1 is LGHNA and CDR2 is YSLEER in the germline V gene. The CDR3 loop is CASSQESVGGELFF. The DNA for the CDR3 is TGCGCCAGCAGCCAGGAGTCAGTGGGCGGGGAGCTGTTTTTT.

The chain combines TRBV12-3 or TRBV12-4 with TRBJ2-7, with TRBD2 as a possible D gene (8 bases). The CDR3 sequence is 13 residues long. Trimming cost V 6 bases and J 2 bases, with 11 bases left between them. DNA of the CDR3: TGTGCCAGCAGCGGGAGGGGGCCCTACGAGCAGTACTTC. Translated, it gives CASSGRGPYEQYF.

The chain has TRBV27 and TRBJ2-1; TRBD2 aligns across 14 bases. This CDR3 has 19 amino acids. J was trimmed by 0 bases and V by 7 bases; bases with no gene match: 11. Germline-derived CDR1 and CDR2 are MNHEY and SMNVEV (reference sequence). CDR3 DNA: TGTGCCAGCACCACTCGACTAGCGGGAGGGAAAAGCTCCTACAATGAGCAGTTCTTC. It translates to CASTTRLAGGKSSYNEQFF.

The chain links TRBV5-1 to TRBJ2-5, with D maybe TRBD1 (6 bases). The germline gives CDR1 SGHRS, CDR2 YFSETQ. Trimming stripped 1 base from V and 4 bases from J, with 14 bases between. The CDR3 extends over 15 amino acids. The CDR3 loop reads CASSLFRGIGETQYF. As DNA, the CDR3 is TGCGCCAGCAGCTTGTTCAGGGGAATAGGAGAGACCCAGTACTTC.

This chain links TRBV19 with TRBJ1-5; a weak D match, TRBD1 (5 bases). CDR3 length equals 14 residues. V lost 4 bases and J lost 2, with 9 bases in between. Germline V gene data show CDR1 as LNHDA and CDR2 as SQIVND (reference sequence). CDR3 DNA sequence: TGTGCCAGTAGTAAGGGGATGGGCAATCAGCCCCAGCATTTT. This gives the protein CASSKGMGNQPQHF.